These 20 T cell receptor beta chains came from one sample sequenced in a study of blood T cells in healthy people across ages. A second PCR, run for about 7 to 11 cycles, used a sample-barcoded 5' primer plus a J-beta primer mix. TCRdb reanalysed the 5' RACE reads using MiXCR and keeps one entry per CDR3 protein. Seen here are approximately 850,000 distinct CDR3 sequences, around 42% observed once, and the top ten hold 15% to 25%. Sequenced input: blood. The source is a man aged 60-69 years in good health.

This clonotype turned up a few times. This CDR3 reads CSANGLAGNEQYF. The CDR3 nucleotides read TGCAGTGCAAACGGACTAGCGGGGAACGAGCAGTACTTC. The chain joins TRBV20-1 to TRBJ2-4, with 12 bases aligning to TRBD2. Judging by the DNA end, TRBJ2-7 fits better; the J call may be wrong. The CDR3 has 13 amino acids. Germline V gene sequence: CDR1 DFQATT, CDR2 SNEGSKA (reference sequence).

The chain is built from TRBV6-2 or TRBV6-3 and TRBJ2-1; TRBD1 aligns across 10 bases. Per germline, CDR1 MNHEY and CDR2 SVGEGT. The CDR3 loop spans 15 amino acids. J gave up 5 bases and V 6 bases, and 7 bases lay outside the gene matches. The CDR3 loop is CASSSRTGGNNEQFF. CDR3 DNA: TGTGCCAGCAGCTCACGGACAGGGGGGAACAATGAGCAGTTCTTC.

CDR3 loop: CASSLEGTGGYGYTF. CDR3 nucleotides: TGCGCCAGCAGCTTGGAGGGGACAGGGGGCTATGGCTACACCTTC. V and J are TRBV5-1 and TRBJ1-2; 11 bases fit TRBD1. The V and J ends lost 0 bases and 4 bases, in that order; junction bases with no gene match: 2. The CDR3 spans 15 residues. The germline V gene encodes CDR1 SGHRS and CDR2 YFSETQ.

This chain joins TRBV4-1 and TRBJ1-5; TRBD1 might be the D (5 bases). The V gene lost 5 bases and the J gene lost 1 base, with 15 bases spanning the gap. This CDR3 is 16 amino acids long. CDR1 is MGHRA, CDR2 YSYEKL, per germline. The DNA for the CDR3 is TGCGCCAGCAGCGAAGTCAGGGATCGGAGCAATCAGCCCCAGCATTTT. It encodes CASSEVRDRSNQPQHF.

The rearrangement links TRBV15 to TRBJ1-5; perhaps TRBD1 as D (5 bases). Trimming removed 3 bases from V and 2 bases from J, with 17 bases in between. The CDR3 contains 17 residues. Germline V gives CDR1 LNHNV, CDR2 YYDKDF (reference sequence). CDR3 sequence (DNA): TGTGCCACCAGCAGGCGGGCCTCGGGGGGAGGCAATCAGCCCCAGCATTTT. Protein sequence: CATSRRASGGGNQPQHF.

This clonotype has only one observation. An end of the junction differs from the germline gene, which may be a read error. The chain couples TRBV12-3 or TRBV12-4 to TRBJ1-1; 7 nucleotides agree with TRBD1. The CDR3 is 15 residues long. Here the CDR3 DNA reads TGTGCCAGCAATCAGAGGGGGCAATGGAACGCTGAAGCTTTCTTT. Residues: CASNQRGQWNAEAFF.

As for this clonotype: A much larger clone lies a single base off, so this may be a read error. The chain combines TRBV29-1 with TRBJ2-1, with D hard to call. Germline values: CDR1 SQVTM, CDR2 ANQGSEA. The CDR3 has 13 residues. V was trimmed by 7 bases and J by 0 bases, leaving 10 bases between them. CDR3 DNA: TGCAGCGGTGTACAGTCCTCCTACAATGAGCAGTTCTTC. The encoded protein is CSGVQSSYNEQFF.

This clonotype showed up just a few times. The chain combines TRBV29-1 with TRBJ1-1, with D unclear. Germline V CDR1 and CDR2: SQVTM, ANQGSEA. With 7 bases removed from V and 3 bases from J, the gap between germline ends came to 15 bases. The CDR3 loop spans 13 amino acids. The CDR3 is CSALRERDTEAFF. DNA of the CDR3: TGCAGCGCCCTCCGCGAGAGGGACACTGAAGCTTTCTTT.

This clonotype has more than one count but fewer than ten. The CDR3 DNA reads as TGTGCCAGCAGTATGGACAGGGGTGAGACCCAGTACTTC. It encodes CASSMDRGETQYF. The V and J genes are TRBV2 and TRBJ2-5; 9 bases fit TRBD1. The CDR3 has 13 amino acids. The V segment lost 5 bases and the J segment 5 bases; nucleotides outside the gene matches: 3. CDR1 and CDR2 (germline): SNHLY, FYNNEI. The entire variable domain, with the rest obtained from reference TRBV2 and TRBJ2-5, is as follows: EPEVTQTPSHQVTQMGQEVILRCVPISNHLYFYWYRQILGQKVEFLVSFYNNEISEKSEIFDDQFSVERPDGSNFTLKIRSTKLEDSAMYFCASSMDRGETQYFGPGTRLLVL.

CDR3 sequence: CASSVSGGANNEQFF. The DNA for the CDR3 is TGTGCCAGCAGCGTCAGCGGGGGGGCAAACAATGAGCAGTTCTTC. This rearrangement joins TRBV9 to TRBJ2-1; TRBD2 agrees at 10 bases. Looked up from germline, CDR1 is SGDLS and CDR2 is YYNGEE. V shed 2 bases and J 5 bases; nucleotides not matched to a gene: 4. The CDR3 is 15 residues long.

This clonotype turned up a few times. The V and J genes are TRBV2 and TRBJ2-3; TRBD1 aligns across 10 bases. The V gene end was trimmed by 6 bases and the J gene end by 3 bases; junction bases not matched to a gene: 6. There are 15 residues in the CDR3. The germline V gene encodes CDR1 SNHLY and CDR2 FYNNEI. The CDR3 loop is CASRLGQGDTDTQYF. CDR3 coding DNA: TGTGCCAGCAGACTCGGACAGGGGGATACAGATACGCAGTATTTT.

Concerning this clonotype itself: At one boundary the junction diverges from the germline segment, which might be a read error. The chain employs TRBV7-2 and TRBJ2-3; D call uncertain. CDR3 length equals 13 residues. CDR1 and CDR2 from the germline V gene are SGHTA and FQGNSA. CDR3 sequence (DNA): TGTGCCAGCAGCGTAGCAGGACGGGATACGCAGTATTTT. Residues: CASSVAGRDTQYF.

DNA for the CDR3: TGTGCCAGCAGCCCCAGATTTGCGGAGACCCAGTACTTC. Protein: CASSPRFAETQYF. The chain carries TRBV7-3 and TRBJ2-5, with no clear D. V was shortened by 5 bases and J by 5 bases, with 12 bases between the two germline ends. Looked up from germline, CDR1 is SGHTA and CDR2 is FQGTGA. The CDR3 contains 13 residues.

The chain uses TRBV11-3 and TRBJ2-7; TRBD1 aligns across 11 bases. Near its end, the DNA agrees better with TRBJ2-5, so the J call may be wrong. There are 16 residues in the CDR3. Germline loops: CDR1 SGHNT, CDR2 YENEEA. DNA for the CDR3: TGTGCCAGCAGCCCGGGACAGGGGGTAGGGCAAGAGACCCAGTACTTC. Its translation is CASSPGQGVGQETQYF.

The chain combines TRBV28 with TRBJ1-2, with D unresolved. Germline CDR1 MDHEN, CDR2 SYDVKM. The V end lost 1 base, the J end lost 4 bases, and 4 bases lay between the germline ends. The CDR3 has 12 residues. The CDR3 reads CASSLLTYGYTF. The CDR3 nucleotides read TGTGCCAGCAGTTTATTGACCTATGGCTACACCTTC.

This clonotype has just a few counts. The rearrangement links TRBV7-9 to TRBJ1-2; D perhaps matches TRBD1 (5 bases). This CDR3 contains 13 residues. V was cut by 3 bases and J by 4 bases, with 9 bases left in between. Germline assignment: CDR1 SEHNR and CDR2 FQNEAQ (reference sequence). The CDR3 protein is CASSLRGRYGYTF. The CDR3 DNA reads TGTGCCAGCAGCTTGAGGGGCCGCTATGGCTACACCTTC.

V and J are TRBV10-1 and TRBJ2-7; 12 positions agree with TRBD2. Germline trimming cut 6 bases from V and 5 bases from J; bases unmatched to any gene: 8. This CDR3 region has 15 residues. The germline CDR1 and CDR2 sequences are WNHNN and SYGVQD (reference sequence). CDR3 sequence: CASSPGLAGPNEQYF. The CDR3 nucleotides read TGCGCCAGCAGCCCGGGACTAGCGGGCCCCAACGAGCAGTACTTC.

This clonotype has only a few counts. J is TRBJ2-5 and V is TRBV7-2, with D unclear. This CDR3 has 12 amino acids. CDR1 SGHTA and CDR2 FQGNSA come from the germline V gene. Trimming cost V 2 bases and J 6 bases, with 7 bases left between them. CDR3 DNA: TGTGCCAGCAGCTTATCTGAGCAGACCCAGTACTTC. It encodes CASSLSEQTQYF.

CDR3 nucleotide sequence: TGTGCCAGCATTGGAGCGGACAGCTCCTACAATGAGCAGTTCTTC. Amino acids: CASIGADSSYNEQFF. The chain couples TRBV6-2 or TRBV6-3 to TRBJ2-1; a weak D match, TRBD1 (6 bases). The germline V and J ends were trimmed by 7 bases and 0 bases, with 13 bases remaining between them. The CDR3 loop spans 15 amino acids. Germline CDR1 MNHEY, CDR2 SVGEGT.

In its sample, this clonotype was seen once. The CDR3 is CASSSGRGGYGYTF. CDR3 nucleotide sequence: TGTGCCAGCAGCTCAGGCCGAGGAGGCTATGGCTACACCTTC. This chain links TRBV7-2 with TRBJ1-2; D is undetermined. V lost 4 bases, J lost 4 bases, and 13 bases lay in between. The CDR3 contains 14 residues. CDR1 and CDR2 from the germline V gene are SGHTA and FQGNSA.